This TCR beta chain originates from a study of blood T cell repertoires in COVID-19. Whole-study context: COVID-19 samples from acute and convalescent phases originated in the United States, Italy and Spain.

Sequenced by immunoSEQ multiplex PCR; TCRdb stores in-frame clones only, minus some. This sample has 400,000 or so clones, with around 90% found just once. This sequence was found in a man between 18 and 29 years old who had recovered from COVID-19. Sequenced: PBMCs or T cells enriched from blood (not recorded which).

The CDR3 region has the DNA TGTGCCAGCAGCCGAAGAGCGGGGCGGGGGAACACTGAAGCTTTCTTT. Protein: CASSRRAGRGNTEAFF. The V gene is TRBV3-1 (or the pseudogene TRBV3-2), the J gene TRBJ1-1; the D gene is possibly TRBD1 (5 bases). Germline V gene lookup returns CDR1 LGHDT and CDR2 YNNKEL (reference sequence). Trimming took off 4 bases at V and 1 base at J, with 16 bases between the two ends. The CDR3 has 16 amino acids.